Given below is one T cell receptor beta chain in context. This clonotype was seen repeatedly, ten times or more. Its antigen has not been determined. No much larger clone is present one base from it, and per-base qualities are unavailable. TCR beta CDR3 regions were amplified from RNA transcripts. A first-round RT-PCR of the TCR CDR3 used the HTBI primer set with the Qiagen OneStep RT-PCR kit. The libraries were constructed in a second round of multiplex PCR and then size-selected and purified. The libraries were sequenced on an Illumina HiSeq2000 using paired-end 100 bp reads. Concerning the study's data processing: SOAPnuke was used to process the raw data, with reads discarded if the reads contained adapters or uncalled bases, had a mean Phred below 15, or lacked an exact constant-primer or identifier match. High-quality paired reads were merged with COPE v1.2.5, and unique nucleotide sequences were defined as clonotypes. MiTCR v1.1 was used to align the clonotypes against IMGT TRBV, TRBD and TRBJ reference segments. Analysis was restricted to V-J combinations with a frequency above 0.0001, which covered 99.2% of repertoires. A TCS score was defined as the ratio of F50 (clonal expansion) to E x V (chaos), with BLOSUM62-based TCRdist applied between CDR3 peptides within each V-J. Welch's t-statistics and random forest reduced roughly 530 V-J features to some 14, which were used in a naive Bayes classifier (R e1071). The public sequencing data were trimmed at Q25 with fastp and processed into clonotypes with MiXCR by TCRdb, which kept only in-frame beta chains. Rows matching on CDR3 protein sequence are summarized as one entry with the most common DNA and genes. Clone size and V and J calls follow TCRdb, not the original study. The sample yields around 370,000 distinct CDR3 sequences; less than 20% were counted once. The ten biggest clones cover 40% of the sample.

The data are from a study of T cells in Graves' hyperthyroidism and ophthalmopathy (dated by TCRdb to about 2019). Turning to the overall study: Peripheral blood was collected at initial diagnosis, before any treatment. TCR Vbeta CDR3 sequencing of some 140 peripheral blood samples (more than 40 ophthalmopathy, around 80 hyperthyroidism and roughly 17 progressor patients) is reported in the paper. For training and testing, the 100 or so patients in the discovery cohort were randomly divided in a 7:3 ratio. To identify TCR V-J signatures that set the groups apart, the researchers used a discovery cohort of 95 to 100 patients, made up of under 50 with Graves' ophthalmopathy and approximately 57 with stable Graves' hyperthyroidism. Thyroid tissue and blood T-cell repertoires from roughly 6 Graves' hyperthyroidism patients were also compared in the study. After sampling, hyperthyroidism patients received methimazole starting at 30 mg daily, and ophthalmopathy patients received high-dose intravenous methylprednisolone. An independent validation cohort of under 20 hyperthyroidism patients and roughly 16 patients who later progressed to ophthalmopathy tested prospective prediction of ophthalmopathy. What the authors observed across the whole study: A model built on a 13 V-J signature distinguished ophthalmopathy from stable hyperthyroidism, reaching 85% to 90% sensitivity and about 81% specificity in cross-validation and 80%/75% in testing. No statistical method was used to fix the sample size in advance, and group allocation was not hidden from the investigators. Most expanded thyroid clonotypes (frequency above 0.001) were also detected in blood, a finding suggesting that blood repertoires may reflect thyroid immune responses. In validation, progression to ophthalmopathy was predicted by the model with 70.59% sensitivity and roughly 72% specificity, a median of 6.5 months before onset.

V is pared back by 2 bases and J by 9 bases, with 19 bases lying between the germline termini. The CDR3 holds 15 amino acids from the cysteine to the phenylalanine. Only CDR3 DNA remains: 45 bases, in frame from the first base. From a lookup of the germline V gene, CDR1 and CDR2 are KGHSH and LQKENI. Ophthalmopathy patients had moderately to severely active disease, with a Clinical Activity Score of 3 or more, a NOSPECS grade of 4 or more, and a disease duration of less than 3 months. The study excluded patients with uncontrolled infections, other autoimmune diseases, pregnancy or lactation. Diagnoses relied on clinical symptoms, serum thyroxine and TRAb, thyroid ultrasound and orbital computed tomography. PBMCs were separated from 8 to 10 ml of fresh peripheral blood using Ficoll-Paque density gradient centrifugation. Trizol reagent was used to extract total RNA, and RNA quality was then checked on an Agilent 2100 Bioanalyzer.

This clonotype originated in a man aged 18 to 30 with Graves' ophthalmopathy. Sequencing was performed on blood. The V gene is TRBV18 and the J gene is TRBJ2-5; TRBD2 could be the D gene, as 5 bases match. The DNA sequence follows: TGTGCCAGCTCACCAACGACCAACCTAGGCGGGCCCCAGTACTTC. The encoded protein is CASSPTTNLGGPQYF. This CDR3, with the reference TRBV18 and TRBJ2-5 proteins standing in past its ends, gives the full variable domain NAGVMQNPRHLVRRRGQEARLRCSPMKGHSHVYWYRQLPEEGLKFMVYLQKENIIDESGMPKERFSAEFPKEGPSILRIQQVVRGDSAAYFCASSPTTNLGGPQYFGPGTRLLVL.